The 10 T cell receptor beta chains reported below all come from one sample, sequenced in a study of blood T cell repertoires in COVID-19. Generated by immunoSEQ multiplex PCR, the TCRdb table keeps only in-frame clones and is missing some. The sample has approximately 280,000 clones; roughly 80% are singletons. Input material: PBMCs or T cells enriched from blood (not recorded which). The receptors derive from a man in his forties who had been exposed to COVID-19.

The chain links TRBV7-9 to TRBJ1-1; D possibly corresponds to TRBD1 (5 bases). V dropped 1 base and J dropped 4 bases, with 13 bases sitting between them. This CDR3 has 15 residues. CDR1 and CDR2 (germline): SEHNR, FQNEAQ (reference sequence). CDR3 DNA: TGTGCCAGCAGCTTAGGCCGGGGGATGTCCACTGAAGCTTTCTTT. Its translation: CASSLGRGMSTEAFF. Combining the CDR3 with reference TRBV7-9 and TRBJ1-1 gives the whole variable domain DTGVSQNPRHKITKRGQNVTFRCDPISEHNRLYWYRQTLGQGPEFLTYFQNEAQLEKSRLLSDRFSAERPKGSFSTLEIQRTEQGDSAMYLCASSLGRGMSTEAFFGQGTRLTVV.

The chain employs TRBV5-8 and TRBJ2-7, with TRBD1 matching 9 bases. CDR3 length equals 14 residues. J was trimmed by 3 bases and V by 4 bases; bases with no gene match: 5. The germline CDR1 and CDR2 sequences are SGHTS and YDEGEE. CDR3 sequence reads: CASSATGQGYEQYF. CDR3 DNA sequence: TGTGCCAGCAGCGCTACGGGACAGGGCTACGAGCAGTACTTC.

In this sample, this clone turned up a few times. The V gene is TRBV10-1, the J gene TRBJ2-1; D is possibly TRBD2 (6 bases). The CDR3 runs 17 residues. Per the germline V gene, CDR1 is WNHNN and CDR2 is SYGVQD (reference sequence). Trimming took off 4 bases at V and 7 bases at J, with 23 bases between the two ends. DNA of the CDR3: TGCGCCAGCAGTGGTACCGTGGCCGGCGGGAAGTTGAATGAGCAGTTCTTC. It yields the protein CASSGTVAGGKLNEQFF.

The J gene is TRBJ2-6, the V gene TRBV19; the D gene is possibly TRBD1 (5 bases). CDR1 LNHDA and CDR2 SQIVND come from the germline V gene (reference sequence). This CDR3 is 17 amino acids long. Trimming removed 2 bases from V and 0 bases from J, with 11 bases in between. The CDR3 region is CASSIRADSSGANVLTF. DNA of the CDR3: TGTGCCAGTAGTATAAGGGCTGACAGCTCTGGGGCCAACGTCCTGACTTTC.

The rearrangement links TRBV10-1 to TRBJ2-3; TRBD2 might be the D (5 bases). The V and J ends lost 2 bases and 4 bases respectively, with 10 bases between them. From germline, CDR1 is WNHNN and CDR2 SYGVQD (reference sequence). The CDR3 covers 14 residues. This chain's CDR3 is CASSEGLIADTQYF. CDR3 coding DNA: TGCGCCAGCAGTGAGGGACTTATCGCAGATACGCAGTATTTT.

This rearrangement joins TRBV10-3 to TRBJ1-1, with TRBD1 as a possible D gene (5 bases). Germline CDR1 reads ENHRY; CDR2 reads SYGVKD. Trimming took off 3 bases at V and 7 bases at J, with 18 bases between the two ends. The CDR3 runs to 15 residues. CDR3 coding DNA: TGTGCCATCAGTGATTCCAGGGCGATAAGGGGTGAAGCTTTCTTT. Protein sequence: CAISDSRAIRGEAFF.

The chain uses TRBV14 and TRBJ1-1; D not resolved. The CDR3 has 13 amino acids. Trimming took 4 bases from V and 1 from J, leaving 7 bases between them. In germline, CDR1 is SGHDN, CDR2 FVKESK. The CDR3 DNA sequence: TGTGCCAGCAGCCGAGGGTCGAACACTGAAGCTTTCTTT. Translation gives CASSRGSNTEAFF.

This clone has a single count. The chain carries TRBV6-1 and TRBJ2-7; 7 nucleotides line up with TRBD1. This CDR3 is 15 amino acids long. The germline V gene has CDR1 MNHNS and CDR2 SASEGT. The J segment lost 2 bases and the V segment lost 3 bases, leaving 7 bases of the junction unmatched. The CDR3 spells CASSDLRQGPYEQYF. The CDR3 DNA reads as TGTGCCAGCAGTGACCTCAGACAGGGTCCCTACGAGCAGTACTTC.

The V and J genes are TRBV12-5 and TRBJ2-1; the match to TRBD2 covers 14 bases. Per germline, CDR1 LGHNT and CDR2 FRNRAP. There are 17 residues in the CDR3. The trim removed 5 bases at V and 7 bases at J, leaving 10 bases unmatched. Here the CDR3 reads CASGPRLAGGPMNEQFF. The CDR3 region has the DNA TGTGCTAGTGGTCCGCGACTAGCGGGAGGGCCTATGAATGAGCAGTTCTTC. Full variable domain (outside the CDR3, taken from reference TRBV12-5 and TRBJ2-1): DARVTQTPRHKVTEMGQEVTMRCQPILGHNTVFWYRQTMMQGLELLAYFRNRAPLDDSGMPKDRFSAEMPDATLATLKIQPSEPRDSAVYFCASGPRLAGGPMNEQFFGPGTRLTVL.

J is TRBJ2-1 and V is TRBV9; weak D call: TRBD2 (6 bases). Germline V gives CDR1 SGDLS, CDR2 YYNGEE. Between the trimmed V and J ends, which lost 0 bases and 1 base, there was a span of 8 bases. The CDR3 consists of 15 residues. The CDR3 DNA follows: TGTGCCAGCAGCGTAGATGGGGGGTCCTACAATGAGCAGTTCTTC. Amino acids: CASSVDGGSYNEQFF.